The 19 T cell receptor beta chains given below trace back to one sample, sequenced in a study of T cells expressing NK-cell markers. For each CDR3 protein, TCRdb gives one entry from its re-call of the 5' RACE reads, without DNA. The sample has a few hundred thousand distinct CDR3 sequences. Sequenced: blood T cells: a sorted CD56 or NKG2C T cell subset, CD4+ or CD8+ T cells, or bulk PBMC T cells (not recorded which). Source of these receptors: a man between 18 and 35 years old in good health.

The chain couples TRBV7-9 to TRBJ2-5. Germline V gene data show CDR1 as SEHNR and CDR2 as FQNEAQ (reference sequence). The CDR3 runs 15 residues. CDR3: CASSWQVQIQETQYF.

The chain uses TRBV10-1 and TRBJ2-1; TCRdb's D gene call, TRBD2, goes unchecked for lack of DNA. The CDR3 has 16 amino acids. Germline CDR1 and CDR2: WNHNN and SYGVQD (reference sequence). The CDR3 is CASTPSRTSGFNEQFF.

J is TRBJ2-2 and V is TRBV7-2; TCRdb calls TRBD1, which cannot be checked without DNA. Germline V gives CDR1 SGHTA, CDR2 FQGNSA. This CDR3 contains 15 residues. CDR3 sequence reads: CASSKYGLGAGELFF.

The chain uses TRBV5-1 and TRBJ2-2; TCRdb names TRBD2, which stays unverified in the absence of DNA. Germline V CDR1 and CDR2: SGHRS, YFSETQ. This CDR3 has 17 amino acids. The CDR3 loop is CASSLISSGVNTGELFF.

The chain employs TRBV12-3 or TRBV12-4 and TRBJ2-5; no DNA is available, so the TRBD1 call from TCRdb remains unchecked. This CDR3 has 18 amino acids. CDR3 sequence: CASSFRGTGGFYGKTQYF.

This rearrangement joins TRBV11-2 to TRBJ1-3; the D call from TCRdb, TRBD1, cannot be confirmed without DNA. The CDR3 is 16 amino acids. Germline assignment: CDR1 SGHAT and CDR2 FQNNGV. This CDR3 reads CASSLLGTSGGNTIYF.

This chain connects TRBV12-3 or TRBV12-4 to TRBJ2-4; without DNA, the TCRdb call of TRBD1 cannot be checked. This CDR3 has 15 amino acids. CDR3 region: CASRTDRGSKNIQYF.

CDR3 amino acids: CASRLGFNEQYF. The rearrangement joins TRBV27 to TRBJ2-7; the D call of TRBD2 rests on TCRdb alone, since no DNA is present to check it. The CDR3 is 12 residues long. Germline V gene sequence: CDR1 MNHEY, CDR2 SMNVEV (reference sequence).

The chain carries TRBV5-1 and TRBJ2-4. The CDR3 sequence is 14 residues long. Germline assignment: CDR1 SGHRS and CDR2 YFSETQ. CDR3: CASSNEGDLNIQYF.

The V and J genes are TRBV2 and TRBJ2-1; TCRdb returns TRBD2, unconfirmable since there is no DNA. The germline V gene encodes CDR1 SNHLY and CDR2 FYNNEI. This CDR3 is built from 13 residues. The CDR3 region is CANGLGPWDEQFF.

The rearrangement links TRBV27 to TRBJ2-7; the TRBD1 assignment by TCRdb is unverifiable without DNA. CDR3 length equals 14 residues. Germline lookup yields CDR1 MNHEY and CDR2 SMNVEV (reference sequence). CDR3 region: CASSSYRAVDEQYF.

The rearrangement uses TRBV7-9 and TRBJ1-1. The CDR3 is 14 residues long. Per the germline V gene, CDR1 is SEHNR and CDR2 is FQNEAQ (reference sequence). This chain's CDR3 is CASRARGGGTEAFF.

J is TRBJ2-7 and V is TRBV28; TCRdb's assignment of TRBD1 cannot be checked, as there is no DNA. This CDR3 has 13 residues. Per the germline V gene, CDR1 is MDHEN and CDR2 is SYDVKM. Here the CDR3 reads CASSPGQRDEQYF.

This chain's CDR3 is CASSLAATSGSTDTQYF. The chain uses TRBV5-1 and TRBJ2-3; lacking DNA, the TRBD2 call made by TCRdb goes unchecked. The CDR3 extends over 17 amino acids. The germline gives CDR1 SGHRS, CDR2 YFSETQ.

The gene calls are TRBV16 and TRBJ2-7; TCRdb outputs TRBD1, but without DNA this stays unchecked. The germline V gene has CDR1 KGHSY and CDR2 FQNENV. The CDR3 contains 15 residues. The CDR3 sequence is CASSPKDRVLSEQYF. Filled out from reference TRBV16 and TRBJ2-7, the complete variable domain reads GEEVAQTPKHLVRGEGQKAKLYCAPIKGHSYVFWYQQVLKNEFKFLISFQNENVFDETGMPKERFSAKCLPNSPCSLEIQATKLEDSAVYFCASSPKDRVLSEQYFGPGTRLTVT.

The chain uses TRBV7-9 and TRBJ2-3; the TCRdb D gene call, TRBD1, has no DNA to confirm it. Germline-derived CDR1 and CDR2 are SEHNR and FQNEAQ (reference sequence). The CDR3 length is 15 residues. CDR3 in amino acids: CASSSATGLSDTQYF. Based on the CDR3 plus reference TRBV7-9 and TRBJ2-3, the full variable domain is DTGVSQNPRHKITKRGQNVTFRCDPISEHNRLYWYRQTLGQGPEFLTYFQNEAQLEKSRLLSDRFSAERPKGSFSTLEIQRTEQGDSAMYLCASSSATGLSDTQYFGPGTRLTVL.

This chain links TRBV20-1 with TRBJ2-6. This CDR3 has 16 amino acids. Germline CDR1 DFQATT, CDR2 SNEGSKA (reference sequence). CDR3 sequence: CSASAGANSGANVLTF.

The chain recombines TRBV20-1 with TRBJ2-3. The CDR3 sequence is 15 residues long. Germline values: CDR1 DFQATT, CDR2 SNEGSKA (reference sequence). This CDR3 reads CSARATTTSTDTQYF.

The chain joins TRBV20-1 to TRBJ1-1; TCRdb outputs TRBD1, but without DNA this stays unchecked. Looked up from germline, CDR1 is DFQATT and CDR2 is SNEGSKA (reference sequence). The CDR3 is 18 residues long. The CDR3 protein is CSARAPWIGIRAGQEAFF.